This TCR beta chain was sequenced during a study of human T cells and chemical hapten exposure. At the level of the study: An area of 2 cm by roughly 2.2 cm on upper inner arm skin received 2% DPC for sensitization. Recorded diagnoses among the mostly female patients were alopecia areata, totalis or universalis. Study-wide findings and caveats: DPC sensitization produced no change in TCRs with frequency above 1 in 1000.

This clonotype was found a few times. Antigen unknown. Per germline, CDR1 SGHVS and CDR2 FQNEAQ. J was trimmed by 0 bases and V by 0 bases; bases with no gene match: 6. CDR3 length: 17 amino acids. TCRdb independently ran MiXCR on the RACE reads; one entry per CDR3 protein. This table has under 200,000 distinct CDR3 sequences, roughly 15% appearing once. The time point here: patch test 1, 2 weeks after DPC sensitization. Treatment noted: therapeutic diphenylcyclopropenone sensitization with weekly scalp DPC. Researchers sampled blood before each patch test went on. The sample in question was whole blood, obtained in connection with sensitization to the hapten diphenylcyclopropenone (DPC). The TCR originated in a woman in her twenties or thirties with alopecia areata. Some clones in this sample may be carry-over from other donors' samples. The chain recombines TRBV7-8 with TRBJ2-3; TRBD2 matches at 7 bases. The CDR3 protein is CASSLAGGPTSTDTQYF. Written as DNA, the CDR3 is TGTGCCAGCAGCTTAGCGGGAGGGCCGACTAGCACAGATACGCAGTATTTT.